The 14 T cell receptor beta chains given below trace back to one sample, sequenced in a study of T cells and Merkel cell carcinoma outcomes. Repertoires were generated with immunoSEQ multiplex PCR, while TCRdb's copy carries only in-frame clones and drops some. The data hold around 300 clones, with around 93% observed a single time. Sequenced input: tumor tissue from Merkel cell carcinoma. These receptors were collected from a human donor with Merkel cell carcinoma.

This CDR3 is CASSLQAGRGYTF. In nucleotides, the CDR3 is TGTGCCAGCAGCTTGCAGGCGGGGAGGGGCTACACCTTC. The rearrangement links TRBV7-6 to TRBJ1-2; D gene unclear. The germline V gene encodes CDR1 SGHVS and CDR2 FNYEAQ. The CDR3 has 13 amino acids. V shed 3 bases and J shed 8 bases, with 13 bases lying between them.

The chain recombines TRBV7-6 with TRBJ1-5; the match to TRBD1 covers 9 bases. J lost 1 base, V lost 1 base, and 5 bases had no gene match. CDR1 is SGHVS and CDR2 is FNYEAQ in the germline V gene. The CDR3 covers 17 residues. The CDR3 protein is CASSLEGGQGSNQPQHF. The CDR3 DNA reads as TGTGCCAGCAGCTTAGAGGGGGGACAGGGAAGCAATCAGCCCCAGCATTTT.

This clone is a singleton in its sample. The chain uses TRBV18 and TRBJ2-1, with TRBD1 matching 7 bases. CDR3 size: 16 residues. Germline lookup yields CDR1 KGHSH and CDR2 LQKENI. Trimming at V came to 3 bases and at J to 6 bases, leaving 11 bases not matched to a gene. The CDR3 sequence: CASSPLGGFRSNEQFF. The CDR3 nucleotides read TGTGCCAGCTCACCGTTAGGGGGCTTCCGATCCAATGAGCAGTTCTTC.

The chain uses TRBV7-2 and TRBJ1-1; D is unresolved. CDR1 and CDR2 from the germline V gene are SGHTA and FQGNSA. The CDR3 is 13 amino acids. Trimming took 1 base from V and 11 from J, leaving 14 bases between them. CDR3 in amino acids: CASSLEQLERAFF. Written as DNA, the CDR3 is TGTGCCAGCAGCTTAGAACAATTGGAGCGGGCTTTCTTT.

This chain links TRBV5-5 with TRBJ1-5, with 12 nucleotides matching TRBD1. Germline V gene lookup returns CDR1 SGHKS and CDR2 YYEKEE (reference sequence). V gave up 0 bases and J gave up 4 bases; unmatched junction bases: 2. The CDR3 is 16 residues long. The CDR3 protein is CASSLGDRGPNQPQHF. The CDR3, as DNA: TGTGCCAGCAGCTTGGGGGACAGGGGGCCGAATCAGCCCCAGCATTTT.

This CDR3 is CASRASVGNEKLFF. The CDR3 DNA follows: TGTGCCAGCAGAGCCAGTGTTGGGAATGAAAAACTGTTTTTT. This chain joins TRBV6-1 and TRBJ1-4; no definite D call. With 6 bases removed from V and 5 bases from J, the gap between germline ends came to 13 bases. This CDR3 spans 14 amino acids. Germline CDR1 MNHNS, CDR2 SASEGT.

The rearrangement joins TRBV20-1 to TRBJ2-7; D is perhaps TRBD2 (6 bases). Trimming removed 5 bases from V and 6 bases from J, with 11 bases in between. The CDR3 is 11 amino acids. From germline, CDR1 is DFQATT and CDR2 SNEGSKA (reference sequence). In nucleotides, the CDR3 is TGCAGTGCTGACGGGGAGGTCGAGCAGTACTTC. It encodes CSADGEVEQYF.

The V gene is TRBV5-1, the J gene TRBJ1-4; 8 positions agree with TRBD1. Germline V gene lookup returns CDR1 SGHRS and CDR2 YFSETQ. The CDR3 length is 16 residues. The J segment lost 1 base and the V segment lost 4 bases, leaving 6 bases of the junction unmatched. The CDR3 sequence: CASSPGGFGTNEKLFF. DNA for the CDR3: TGCGCCAGCAGCCCAGGGGGCTTCGGAACTAATGAAAAACTGTTTTTT.

V and J are TRBV18 and TRBJ1-4; no clear D gene. Deletions cut 3 bases from V and 3 bases from J, with 11 bases between. Germline V lookup: CDR1 KGHSH, CDR2 LQKENI. CDR3 length: 15 amino acids. CDR3 nucleotides: TGTGCCAGCTCACCCCTCCGGGAGGCTAATGAAAAACTGTTTTTT. This translates into CASSPLREANEKLFF.

The CDR3: CASSLRSGSSYNEQFF. CDR3 in DNA: TGTGCCAGCAGCTTGAGATCAGGGTCCTCCTACAATGAGCAGTTCTTC. The J gene is TRBJ2-1, the V gene TRBV5-4; D possibly corresponds to TRBD1 (5 bases). Trimming shortened V by 1 base and J by 0 bases, and 11 bases separated the two germline ends. The CDR3 loop spans 16 amino acids. Germline V CDR1 and CDR2: SGHNT, YYREEE (reference sequence).

The chain uses TRBV6-1 and TRBJ2-1; 9 nucleotides match TRBD2. The germline CDR1 and CDR2 sequences are MNHNS and SASEGT. The V segment lost 4 bases and the J segment 10 bases; nucleotides outside the gene matches: 8. This CDR3 is 14 amino acids long. The DNA of the CDR3 is TGTGCCAGCAGTGGGAGCGGGAGGAACATCGAGCAGTTCTTC. Encoded protein: CASSGSGRNIEQFF.

The genes are TRBV28 and TRBJ2-4; possible D gene TRBD2, 6 bases. The length of the CDR3 is 13 residues. The V and J ends lost 6 bases and 6 bases respectively, with 12 bases between them. CDR1 and CDR2 from the germline V gene are MDHEN and SYDVKM. The CDR3 DNA reads as TGTGCCAGCAGCCCCTCGGGAGCAAACATTCAGTACTTC. It specifies CASSPSGANIQYF.

This chain links TRBV5-1 with TRBJ2-3; weak D call: TRBD2 (6 bases). Germline V gene sequence: CDR1 SGHRS, CDR2 YFSETQ. The CDR3 loop spans 15 amino acids. Trimming removed 0 bases at V and 0 bases at J, with 8 bases between. CDR3 loop: CASSLEGTSTDTQYF. CDR3 nucleotides: TGCGCCAGCAGCTTGGAAGGGACTAGCACAGATACGCAGTATTTT.

J is TRBJ2-2 and V is TRBV7-9, with 9 bases aligning to TRBD1. Germline V gives CDR1 SEHNR, CDR2 FQNEAQ (reference sequence). Trimming cost V 5 bases and J 4 bases; bases outside gene matches: 11. CDR3 length: 17 amino acids. For the CDR3, the DNA is TGTGCCAGCAGCCAGAAACAGGGGGCGCGGTTCACCGGGGAGCTGTTTTTT. It yields the protein CASSQKQGARFTGELFF.